This passage covers 4 T cell receptor beta chains from one sample sequenced in a study of blood T cell repertoires in COVID-19. The method was immunoSEQ multiplex PCR; TCRdb's version includes in-frame clones alone and lacks a portion of them. The sample consists of 85,000 to 100,000 clones, about 84% of them appearing once. Sequencing was performed on peripheral blood. These receptors originate from a human donor in a cohort sampled during active COVID-19.

This clone occurred once. The chain combines TRBV7-3 with TRBJ1-5, with D hard to call. The CDR3 covers 17 residues. Germline V lookup: CDR1 SGHTA, CDR2 FQGTGA. V gave up 0 bases and J gave up 2 bases, with 14 bases separating them. CDR3 bases: TGTGCCAGCAGCTTAACGTCGGGGATAACAGGCAATCAGCCCCAGCATTTT. Residues: CASSLTSGITGNQPQHF.

The chain has TRBV19 and TRBJ2-7; 8 bases match TRBD2. The ends lost 2 bases at V and 6 bases at J; junction bases unmatched: 6. CDR3 length: 14 amino acids. From germline, CDR1 is LNHDA and CDR2 SQIVND (reference sequence). CDR3 bases: TGTGCCAGTAGTATACGAGCGGGAGTCTCCGAGCAGTACTTC. Residues: CASSIRAGVSEQYF.

V usage is TRBV7-8 and J usage is TRBJ2-3; D perhaps matches TRBD1 (6 bases). Germline CDR1 and CDR2: SGHVS and FQNEAQ. There are 15 residues in the CDR3. Trimming took 7 bases from V and 1 from J, leaving 15 bases between them. The CDR3 spells CASTPSGQRTDTQYF. The CDR3 bases are TGTGCCAGCACCCCCTCCGGACAGCGCACAGATACGCAGTATTTT.

The chain combines TRBV28 with TRBJ1-2; 8 bases fit TRBD1. Trimming removed 5 bases from V and 4 bases from J; junction bases left unmatched: 9. Germline assignment: CDR1 MDHEN and CDR2 SYDVKM. CDR3 length: 15 residues. The DNA for the CDR3 is TGTGCCAGCAGTAGACAGGGGCCCGTAGGCTATGGCTACACCTTC. This gives the protein CASSRQGPVGYGYTF.